This record concerns one T cell receptor (beta chain) sequence. Other DNA sequences in this sample translate to the same CDR3. The sample belongs to a study of blood T cell repertoires in COVID-19. As processed by the authors: The authors estimated nucleated cell counts from reference gene primer amplification. TCRdb's copy holds only in-frame clones and misses some; the assay was immunoSEQ multiplex PCR. That table supplies the V and J calls and clone size; D and trimming were determined from the DNA. Of some 260,000 clones listed, under 90% were seen once; the top ten hold approximately 1.6%. CDR3 length: 14 amino acids. J gave up 4 bases and V 1 base, and 1 base lay outside the gene matches. Germline V gene lookup returns CDR1 MGHRA and CDR2 YSYEKL. Recovered status applied to Cohort 3 donors who had two consecutive negative PCRs. It also applied to those with clearance or with symptom resolution.

The TCR sequence derives from a man aged 40-49 years who had recovered from COVID-19. V and J are TRBV4-1 and TRBJ2-5; 9 nucleotides align to TRBD2. The sample taken for sequencing was PBMCs or T cells enriched from blood (not recorded which). The CDR3 loop is CASSQGRGGETQYF. CDR3 nucleotide sequence: TGCGCCAGCAGCCAAGGGCGGGGGGGAGAGACCCAGTACTTC.